Presented here are 13 T cell receptor beta chains from one specimen sequenced in a study of blood T cell repertoires in COVID-19. Measured with immunoSEQ multiplex PCR; TCRdb has only the in-frame clones, and not every one. The sample includes 410,000 or so clones, roughly 90% seen only once; the top ten take about 1.4%. Sequencing input: peripheral blood. The receptors here all came from a woman aged 40 to 55 with COVID-19, enrolled during active disease.

The rearrangement joins TRBV25-1 to TRBJ1-1; TRBD1 agrees at 7 bases. CDR1 MGHDK and CDR2 SYGVNS come from the germline V gene. The CDR3 is 14 residues long. V was clipped by 1 base and J by 4 bases; unmatched bases: 3. The CDR3 DNA sequence: TGTGCCAGCAGTGAATTTAAGGGGGCCACTGAAGCTTTCTTT. Its protein product is CASSEFKGATEAFF.

This sequence joins TRBV28 and TRBJ1-2, with D unclear. This CDR3 comprises 15 residues. With 4 bases removed from V and 8 bases from J, the gap between germline ends came to 20 bases. Germline V gene sequence: CDR1 MDHEN, CDR2 SYDVKM. The CDR3 DNA is TGTGCCAGCAGTTCCCATGCAGCGGGCCCCTGGGGCTACACCTTC. Its protein is CASSSHAAGPWGYTF.

The gene calls are TRBV2 and TRBJ2-1, with 8 positions matching TRBD2. Trimming took 6 bases from V and 4 from J; bases not matched to a gene: 11. Germline V CDR1 and CDR2: SNHLY, FYNNEI. The CDR3 runs 16 residues. The CDR3 nucleotides are TGTGCCAGCAGCAGCCTAGGAGCGGGGGCATACAATGAGCAGTTCTTC. Amino acid sequence: CASSSLGAGAYNEQFF.

This clone was counted a single time. V is TRBV27 and J is TRBJ1-1; 10 bases line up with TRBD1. The CDR3 has 16 residues. The trim removed 5 bases at V and 1 base at J, leaving 7 bases unmatched. In germline, CDR1 is MNHEY, CDR2 SMNVEV (reference sequence). The CDR3 is CASSQGTGVKNTEAFF. The CDR3 bases are TGTGCCAGCAGTCAGGGGACAGGGGTAAAGAACACTGAAGCTTTCTTT.

The chain employs TRBV5-1 and TRBJ1-2, with 12 bases identical to TRBD1. The V gene end was trimmed by 2 bases and the J gene end by 7 bases; junction bases not matched to a gene: 9. Per germline, CDR1 SGHRS and CDR2 YFSETQ. The CDR3 loop spans 16 amino acids. CDR3 nucleotides: TGCGCCAGCAGCTTCCTTCCGGGACAGGGGGCAGGTGGCTACACCTTC. Amino acids: CASSFLPGQGAGGYTF.

The chain links TRBV11-3 to TRBJ2-2; TRBD1 is a possible D gene (7 bases). V was pared by 4 bases and J by 2 bases, with 17 bases between. Germline V CDR1 and CDR2: SGHNT, YENEEA. This CDR3 region has 17 residues. The CDR3 loop is CASSSWKQGTNTGELFF. Here the CDR3 DNA reads TGTGCCAGCAGCTCCTGGAAACAGGGGACTAACACCGGGGAGCTGTTTTTT.

This sequence joins TRBV19 and TRBJ1-6, with 12 bases fitting TRBD1. The germline CDR1 and CDR2 sequences are LNHDA and SQIVND (reference sequence). V shed 10 bases, J shed 13 bases, and the junction held 8 bases outside the gene matches. The CDR3 loop spans 13 amino acids. CDR3 nucleotide sequence: TGTGCCACCCGGGGGACAGGGGGCTTTCCCCTCCACTTT. Translation: CATRGTGGFPLHF.

The rearrangement joins TRBV11-1 to TRBJ2-5; possible D gene TRBD1, 5 bases. The germline CDR1 and CDR2 sequences are SGHAT and FQDESV (reference sequence). The V end was cut by 2 bases, the J end by 5 bases, with 12 bases between. This CDR3 contains 14 residues. The CDR3 DNA follows: TGTGCCAGCAGCTTACAGGGAATTGGGGAGACCCAGTACTTC. This sequence encodes CASSLQGIGETQYF. Full variable domain (remainder filled in from reference TRBV11-1 and TRBJ2-5): EAEVAQSPRYKITEKSQAVAFWCDPISGHATLYWYRQILGQGPELLVQFQDESVVDDSQLPKDRFSAERLKGVDSTLKIQPAELGDSAMYLCASSLQGIGETQYFGPGTRLLVL.

The J gene is TRBJ2-2, the V gene TRBV6-5, with 7 bases matching TRBD2. CDR1 MNHEY and CDR2 SVGAGI come from the germline V gene. CDR3 length equals 14 residues. J lost 0 bases, V lost 8 bases, and 3 bases had no gene match. CDR3 coding DNA: TGTGCCAGCCCGGGGGGAGCGAACACCGGGGAGCTGTTTTTT. Amino acids: CASPGGANTGELFF.

This clone has just one count. The chain combines TRBV3-1 (or the pseudogene TRBV3-2) with TRBJ2-2; 7 bases match TRBD1. The length of the CDR3 is 15 residues. V was clipped by 6 bases and J by 0 bases; unmatched bases: 4. Germline lookup yields CDR1 LGHDT and CDR2 YNNKEL (reference sequence). The CDR3 DNA follows: TGTGCCAGCAGGCCGACAGGGACGAACACCGGGGAGCTGTTTTTT. Translation: CASRPTGTNTGELFF.

This chain links TRBV11-2 with TRBJ1-6; 7 nucleotides line up with TRBD1. V lost 5 bases, J lost 6 bases, and 10 bases stayed unmatched. CDR1 and CDR2 (germline): SGHAT, FQNNGV. CDR3 length: 16 amino acids. CDR3 in amino acids: CASSGRDRVVNSPLHF. The CDR3 DNA sequence: TGTGCCAGCAGCGGACGAGACAGGGTAGTTAATTCACCCCTCCACTTT.

The rearrangement joins TRBV28 to TRBJ1-1, with 9 positions matching TRBD1. V lost 3 bases to trimming and J lost 5 bases; unmatched junction nucleotides: 7. CDR3 length: 15 residues. Looked up from germline, CDR1 is MDHEN and CDR2 is SYDVKM. CDR3 protein: CASSFATGGLTEAFF. The CDR3 coding sequence is TGTGCCAGCAGTTTCGCCACAGGGGGCTTGACTGAAGCTTTCTTT.

The chain recombines TRBV7-2 with TRBJ1-2; 9 bases agree with TRBD1. V shed 4 bases and J 10 bases; nucleotides not matched to a gene: 10. The CDR3 extends over 14 amino acids. Germline V gene sequence: CDR1 SGHTA, CDR2 FQGNSA. The CDR3 loop is CASSSWTGDVDYTF. CDR3 DNA sequence: TGTGCCAGCAGCTCTTGGACAGGGGATGTGGACTACACCTTC.